This entry lists 10 T cell receptor beta chains sequenced from one sample in a study of blood T cells in healthy people across ages. Sample-barcoded 5' priming and a J-beta primer mix drove a second PCR of 7 to 11 cycles. MiXCR, run by TCRdb on the 5' RACE reads, gives a single entry per CDR3 protein. The table includes some 760,000 distinct CDR3 sequences, around a quarter detected once. This sample was shared with a second study, whose subject was T cells of mothers and their children.

Material for sequencing was blood. Source of these receptors: a boy younger than 18 in good health.

Only a few counts were recorded for this clonotype. J is TRBJ2-5 and V is TRBV7-9, with D possibly being TRBD2 (5 bases). The CDR3 loop spans 14 amino acids. V was shortened by 5 bases and J by 5 bases, with 15 bases between the two germline ends. The germline V gene encodes CDR1 SEHNR and CDR2 FQNEAQ (reference sequence). DNA for the CDR3: TGTGCCAGCAGCCCGGGAACCAGGCGGGAGACCCAGTACTTC. It encodes CASSPGTRRETQYF.

The V and J genes are TRBV18 and TRBJ2-1, with D possibly called TRBD1 or TRBD2 (5 bases each). Germline-derived CDR1 and CDR2 are KGHSH and LQKENI. V lost 5 bases to trimming and J lost 3 bases, with 11 bases between them. The length of the CDR3 is 14 residues. CDR3 sequence: CASSFGTNYNEQFF. The CDR3 coding sequence is TGTGCCAGCTCATTCGGGACGAACTACAATGAGCAGTTCTTC.

This clonotype was found a few times. The chain combines TRBV14 with TRBJ2-5; D remains ambiguous. Germline-derived CDR1 and CDR2 are SGHDN and FVKESK. This CDR3 is built from 15 residues. The V end lost 1 base, the J end lost 5 bases, and 14 bases lay between the germline ends. The CDR3 reads CASSQVDVVGETQYF. The CDR3 DNA sequence: TGTGCCAGCAGCCAAGTTGATGTGGTAGGGGAGACCCAGTACTTC.

This clonotype was detected a few times. The chain uses TRBV10-3 and TRBJ1-2; D gene uncertain. The CDR3 totals 13 residues. V gave up 0 bases and J gave up 3 bases, with 5 bases separating them. CDR1 and CDR2 from the germline V gene are ENHRY and SYGVKD. CDR3 region: CAISESGYYGYTF. CDR3 coding DNA: TGTGCCATCAGTGAGTCGGGGTACTATGGCTACACCTTC.

This clonotype occurred a few times. The rearrangement uses TRBV7-2 and TRBJ2-3; D might be TRBD2 (6 bases). Germline V gene sequence: CDR1 SGHTA, CDR2 FQGNSA. There are 15 residues in the CDR3. Trimming removed 2 bases from V and 0 bases from J, with 9 bases in between. The DNA for the CDR3 is TGTGCCAGCAGCTTATACGGGGGAAGCACAGATACGCAGTATTTT. Its translation is CASSLYGGSTDTQYF.

V and J are TRBV12-3 or TRBV12-4 and TRBJ2-5; TRBD2 aligns across 10 bases. Trimming removed 6 bases from V and 4 bases from J; junction bases left unmatched: 14. The CDR3 runs 17 residues. CDR3 coding DNA: TGTGCCAGCAGCCGAGGGACTAGCGCCCGACGGGGAGAGACCCAGTACTTC. Residues: CASSRGTSARRGETQYF.

Only a few counts were recorded for this clonotype. This sequence joins TRBV29-1 and TRBJ2-3, with 10 nucleotides matching TRBD2. V was clipped by 2 bases and J by 0 bases; unmatched bases: 11. Germline V gene lookup returns CDR1 SQVTM and CDR2 ANQGSEA. The CDR3 is made up of 18 amino acids. Here the CDR3 reads CSVESGASGSPSTDTQYF. DNA for the CDR3: TGCAGCGTTGAAAGCGGGGCTAGCGGGAGCCCAAGCACAGATACGCAGTATTTT.

The rearrangement joins TRBV7-2 to TRBJ2-5; D remains ambiguous. The germline CDR1 and CDR2 sequences are SGHTA and FQGNSA. CDR3 length: 14 amino acids. The V end was cut by 1 base, the J end by 5 bases, with 11 bases between. The CDR3 protein is CASSLVHAAETQYF. The DNA of the CDR3 is TGTGCCAGCAGCTTAGTACACGCCGCGGAGACCCAGTACTTC.

This sequence joins TRBV6-1 and TRBJ2-3; D is possibly TRBD2 (7 bases). Germline values: CDR1 MNHNS, CDR2 SASEGT. The CDR3 totals 14 residues. The V end lost 5 bases, the J end lost 3 bases, and 12 bases lay between the germline ends. DNA for the CDR3: TGTGCCAGCAGTCCCGGGGGGCAGACAGATACGCAGTATTTT. This codes for CASSPGGQTDTQYF.

The chain recombines TRBV7-2 with TRBJ1-4; D remains ambiguous. This CDR3 is built from 16 residues. Trimming took 1 base from V and 0 from J, leaving 9 bases between them. Looked up from germline, CDR1 is SGHTA and CDR2 is FQGNSA. The CDR3: CASSLVGGPTNEKLFF. CDR3 DNA sequence: TGTGCCAGCAGCTTAGTCGGAGGACCAACTAATGAAAAACTGTTTTTT.